The clone carrying this T cell receptor beta chain was seen many times. The CDR3 covers 16 residues. In germline, CDR1 is MNHNY, CDR2 SVGAGI (reference sequence). Trimming took 2 bases from V and 3 from J; bases not matched to a gene: 8. The data derive from a study of human T cells and chemical hapten exposure. About the research overall: Patches that contained 0.01% DPC were applied to the upper back and read at 6 days. Mostly female, the patients presented with alopecia areata, totalis or universalis. Per-sample TCR yields varied mainly from small pooled library volume differences.

TCRdb independently ran MiXCR on the RACE reads; one entry per CDR3 protein. The sample holds approximately 80,000 distinct CDR3 sequences; approximately 12% are singletons and the top ten take about 5.7%. Stated time point: patch test 3, about 24 weeks after DPC sensitization. Sample treatment: therapeutic diphenylcyclopropenone sensitization with weekly scalp DPC. Staff drew blood before applying each patch test. The specimen comprised whole blood, sampled in connection with sensitization to the hapten diphenylcyclopropenone (DPC). The origin of this receptor is a woman aged 45-60 years with alopecia areata. Some clones in this sample may be carry-over from other donors' samples. This rearrangement joins TRBV6-6 to TRBJ2-3, with TRBD1 identical over 7 bases. CDR3 region: CASSYARTGGTDTQYF. CDR3 nucleotides: TGTGCCAGCAGTTACGCAAGGACAGGTGGGACAGATACGCAGTATTTT.